These 19 T cell receptor beta chains came from one sample sequenced in a study of shared clonotypes between healthy human individuals. Using immunoSEQ multiplex PCR, the repertoire was profiled, and TCRdb retains in-frame clones only, with some absent. The sample has over 850,000 clones; approximately 80% are singletons. Material for sequencing was memory CD4+ T cells from PBMCs. Subset given: CD45RA-negative fraction. The origin of the receptors is a man younger than 30 in good health. Some clones in this sample may be carry-over from other donors' samples.

J is TRBJ2-2 and V is TRBV7-6; D remains unclear. The germline V and J ends were trimmed by 5 bases and 5 bases, with 12 bases remaining between them. The CDR3 spans 14 residues. Germline-derived CDR1 and CDR2 are SGHVS and FNYEAQ. This CDR3 reads CASSGDVRTGELFF. CDR3 nucleotide sequence: TGTGCCAGCAGCGGCGACGTTCGGACCGGGGAGCTGTTTTTT.

This sequence joins TRBV2 and TRBJ2-7; perhaps TRBD2 as D (6 bases). Trimming left V 6 bases short and J 4 bases short, with 16 bases between. Germline-derived CDR1 and CDR2 are SNHLY and FYNNEI. The CDR3 is 14 residues long. The DNA for the CDR3 is TGTGCCAGCAGGTCGGAGGGCGTCCCTTACGAGCAGTACTTC. Translating it yields CASRSEGVPYEQYF.

This clone was observed a handful of times. This chain links TRBV5-6 with TRBJ2-7; the match to TRBD2 covers 14 bases. Germline assignment: CDR1 SGHDT and CDR2 YYEEEE. This CDR3 comprises 15 residues. J was trimmed by 5 bases and V by 3 bases; bases with no gene match: 4. The CDR3 DNA reads as TGTGCCAGCAGCTGGGGACTAGCGGGAGCCAACGAGCAGTACTTC. Translation gives CASSWGLAGANEQYF.

This chain links TRBV18 with TRBJ1-2, with D unresolved. The germline CDR1 and CDR2 sequences are KGHSH and LQKENI. V lost 5 bases and J 4 bases, leaving 8 bases between the germline ends. The CDR3 runs to 12 residues. The CDR3 region is CASSGQSYGYTF. The CDR3 nucleotides are TGTGCCAGCTCAGGTCAGTCCTATGGCTACACCTTC.

The CDR3 reads CASSLESAGGEAFF. For the CDR3, the DNA is TGCGCCAGCAGCTTGGAATCCGCAGGGGGCGAAGCTTTCTTT. The rearrangement joins TRBV5-1 to TRBJ1-1, with 8 bases lining up with TRBD1. The CDR3 runs to 14 residues. Trimming cost V 0 bases and J 8 bases; bases outside gene matches: 6. Germline V lookup: CDR1 SGHRS, CDR2 YFSETQ.

This clone was picked up one time. The chain employs TRBV2 and TRBJ2-5; 7 bases align to TRBD2. The CDR3 totals 13 residues. In germline, CDR1 is SNHLY, CDR2 FYNNEI. The junction had 3 bases not matched to a gene; V was cut back by 7 bases and J by 1 base. The CDR3 loop is CASNREVQETQYF. Here the CDR3 DNA reads TGTGCCAGCAATCGGGAGGTCCAAGAGACCCAGTACTTC.

This clone was found a few times. This chain's CDR3 is CASRGQGAVGANVLTF. The CDR3, as DNA: TGTGCCAGCAGGGGACAGGGTGCAGTTGGGGCCAACGTCCTGACTTTC. The rearrangement uses TRBV9 and TRBJ2-6, with 9 bases matching TRBD1. The V and J ends lost 5 bases and 3 bases, in that order; junction bases with no gene match: 6. This CDR3 comprises 16 residues. CDR1 is SGDLS and CDR2 is YYNGEE in the germline V gene.

Turning to this clone: Germline and junction disagree at one end, which may indicate a read error. The V and J genes are TRBV2 and TRBJ2-7, with D perhaps TRBD2 (5 bases). Germline lookup yields CDR1 SNHLY and CDR2 FYNNEI. The CDR3 runs to 15 residues. The CDR3 DNA sequence: TGTGCCAGCAGTGAATATATGCGGGCGGCCGAATCAGGATGGTTC. The encoded protein is CASSEYMRAAESGWF. The variable domain in full, completed from reference TRBV2 and TRBJ2-7, reads EPEVTQTPSHQVTQMGQEVILRCVPISNHLYFYWYRQILGQKVEFLVSFYNNEISEKSEIFDDQFSVERPDGSNFTLKIRSTKLEDSAMYFCASSEYMRAAESGWFGPGTRLTVT.

The rearrangement uses TRBV27 and TRBJ1-1, with 11 bases aligning to TRBD1. The CDR3 is made up of 17 amino acids. J gave up 6 bases and V 6 bases, and 15 bases lay outside the gene matches. CDR1 is MNHEY, CDR2 SMNVEV, per germline (reference sequence). DNA for the CDR3: TGTGCCAGCAGCCTGATCCATCTCCCGGGACAGGGGGCTGAAGCTTTCTTT. Residues: CASSLIHLPGQGAEAFF.

The chain uses TRBV10-3 and TRBJ1-2; 8 bases align to TRBD1. The germline gives CDR1 ENHRY, CDR2 SYGVKD. Losses at the gene ends were 4 bases for V and 4 bases for J; bases not matched to a gene: 11. This CDR3 region has 16 residues. The CDR3 loop is CAISASPGQATYGYTF. The CDR3 DNA reads as TGTGCCATCAGTGCATCACCGGGACAGGCGACCTATGGCTACACCTTC.

V usage is TRBV19 and J usage is TRBJ2-7, with 11 bases matching TRBD2. The germline V gene has CDR1 LNHDA and CDR2 SQIVND (reference sequence). V shed 11 bases and J 2 bases; nucleotides not matched to a gene: 14. This CDR3 spans 16 amino acids. The CDR3 DNA is TGTGCCTCTAGTATACGACTAGCGGGGCCGACCTACGAGCAGTACTTC. Translating it yields CASSIRLAGPTYEQYF.

The V and J genes are TRBV11-2 and TRBJ2-7, with TRBD1 matching over 8 bases. Germline CDR1 SGHAT, CDR2 FQNNGV. J was trimmed by 3 bases and V by 5 bases; bases with no gene match: 15. The CDR3 consists of 17 residues. Written as DNA, the CDR3 is TGTGCCAGCAGCCCGGAAACAGGACAGGGTCAATTCTACGAGCAGTACTTC. Protein: CASSPETGQGQFYEQYF.

The chain uses TRBV19 and TRBJ1-1; 9 bases are shared with TRBD1. Trimming cost V 5 bases and J 6 bases; bases outside gene matches: 1. Germline V gene data show CDR1 as LNHDA and CDR2 as SQIVND (reference sequence). The CDR3 is made up of 12 amino acids. CDR3 bases: TGTGCCAGTAGTGACAGGGGGGCTGAAGCTTTCTTT. Translation: CASSDRGAEAFF.

The gene calls are TRBV7-8 and TRBJ1-5; no clear D. V was cut by 3 bases and J by 7 bases, with 10 bases left in between. This CDR3 contains 13 residues. Germline V gene data show CDR1 as SGHVS and CDR2 as FQNEAQ. The CDR3 spells CASSLGRMQPQHF. The CDR3 nucleotides read TGTGCCAGCAGCTTGGGCAGGATGCAGCCCCAGCATTTT.

This chain joins TRBV7-9 and TRBJ1-1; no definite D call. The CDR3 length is 16 residues. The V gene's germline CDR1 is SEHNR and CDR2 FQNEAQ (reference sequence). Trimming took 1 base from V and 4 from J, leaving 16 bases between them. CDR3 region: CASSLDLGMSATEAFF. Here the CDR3 DNA reads TGTGCCAGCAGCTTAGATCTAGGTATGAGTGCCACTGAAGCTTTCTTT.

In this sample, this clone turned up once. The chain is built from TRBV30 and TRBJ1-4, with D possibly TRBD1 on 5 matching bases. CDR3 length equals 14 residues. CDR1 GTSNPN and CDR2 SVGIG come from the germline V gene (reference sequence). V was cut by 0 bases and J by 8 bases, with 13 bases left in between. For the CDR3, the DNA is TGTGCCTGGAGTGTAGGATGGGGCAGGGAAAAACTGTTTTTT. It translates to CAWSVGWGREKLFF. Together with reference TRBV30 and TRBJ1-4, the CDR3 gives the full variable domain: SQTIHQWPATLVQPVGSPLSLECTVEGTSNPNLYWYRQAAGRGLQLLFYSVGIGQISSEVPQNLSASRPQDRQFILSSKKLLLSDSGFYLCAWSVGWGREKLFFGSGTQLSVL.

The chain is built from TRBV7-2 and TRBJ1-2; weak D call: TRBD1 (5 bases). There are 14 residues in the CDR3. The germline V and J ends were trimmed by 5 bases and 4 bases, with 14 bases remaining between them. Per the germline V gene, CDR1 is SGHTA and CDR2 is FQGNSA. CDR3 sequence reads: CASSPGGRSYGYTF. CDR3 nucleotide sequence: TGTGCCAGCAGCCCCGGGGGACGGTCCTATGGCTACACCTTC.

The chain employs TRBV5-1 and TRBJ1-1; D uncertain. Trimming left V 0 bases short and J 7 bases short, with 10 bases between. Germline V gene lookup returns CDR1 SGHRS and CDR2 YFSETQ. The CDR3 is 13 amino acids. The CDR3 loop is CASSLGASSEAFF. The CDR3, as DNA: TGCGCCAGCAGCTTGGGTGCAAGCAGTGAAGCTTTCTTT.

The genes are TRBV7-9 and TRBJ2-3; D not resolved. This CDR3 comprises 16 residues. V shed 1 base and J shed 4 bases, with 15 bases lying between them. Germline V CDR1 and CDR2: SEHNR, FQNEAQ (reference sequence). The CDR3 sequence is CASSLEVGKVSDTQYF. The CDR3, as DNA: TGTGCCAGCAGCTTAGAGGTGGGGAAGGTGTCAGATACGCAGTATTTT.